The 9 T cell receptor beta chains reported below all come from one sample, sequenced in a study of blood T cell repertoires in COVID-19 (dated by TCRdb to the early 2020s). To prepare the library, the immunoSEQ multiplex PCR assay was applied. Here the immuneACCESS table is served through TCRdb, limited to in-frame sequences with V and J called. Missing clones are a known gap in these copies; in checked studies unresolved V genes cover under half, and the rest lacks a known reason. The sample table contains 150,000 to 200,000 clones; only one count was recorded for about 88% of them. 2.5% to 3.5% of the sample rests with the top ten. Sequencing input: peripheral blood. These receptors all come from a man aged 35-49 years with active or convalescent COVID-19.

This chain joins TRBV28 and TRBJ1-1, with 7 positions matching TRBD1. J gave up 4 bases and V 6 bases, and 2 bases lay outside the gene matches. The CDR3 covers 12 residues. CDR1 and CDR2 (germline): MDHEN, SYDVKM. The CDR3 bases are TGTGCCAGCAGACCAGGGGGCACTGAAGCTTTCTTT. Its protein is CASRPGGTEAFF.

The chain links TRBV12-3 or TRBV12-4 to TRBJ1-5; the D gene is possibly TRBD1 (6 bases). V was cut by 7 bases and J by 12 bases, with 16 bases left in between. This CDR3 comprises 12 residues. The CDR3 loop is CASTNPGAGQHF. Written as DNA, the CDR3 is TGTGCCAGCACCAACCCAGGGGCCGGCCAGCATTTT.

The CDR3 reads CASSLDSLNTEAFF. CDR3 bases: TGTGCCAGCAGTCTGGACAGTTTGAACACTGAAGCTTTCTTT. The chain recombines TRBV2 with TRBJ1-1; D may be TRBD1 (6 bases). Trimming took off 5 bases at V and 0 bases at J, with 10 bases between the two ends. The CDR3 spans 14 residues. Per the germline V gene, CDR1 is SNHLY and CDR2 is FYNNEI. Combining the CDR3 with reference TRBV2 and TRBJ1-1 gives the whole variable domain EPEVTQTPSHQVTQMGQEVILRCVPISNHLYFYWYRQILGQKVEFLVSFYNNEISEKSEIFDDQFSVERPDGSNFTLKIRSTKLEDSAMYFCASSLDSLNTEAFFGQGTRLTVV.

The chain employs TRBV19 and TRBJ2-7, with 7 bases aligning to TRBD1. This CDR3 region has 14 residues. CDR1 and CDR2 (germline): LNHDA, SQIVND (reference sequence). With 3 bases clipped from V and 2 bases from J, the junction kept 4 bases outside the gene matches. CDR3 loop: CASSISTGAYEQYF. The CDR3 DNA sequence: TGTGCCAGTAGTATTTCAACAGGGGCCTACGAGCAGTACTTC.

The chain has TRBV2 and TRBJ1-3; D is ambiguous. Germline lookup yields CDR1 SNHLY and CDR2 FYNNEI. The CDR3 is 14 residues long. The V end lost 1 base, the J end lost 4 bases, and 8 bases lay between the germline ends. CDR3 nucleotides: TGTGCCAGCAGTGAAGGAGGAAGAGGAAACACCATATATTTT. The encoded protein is CASSEGGRGNTIYF.

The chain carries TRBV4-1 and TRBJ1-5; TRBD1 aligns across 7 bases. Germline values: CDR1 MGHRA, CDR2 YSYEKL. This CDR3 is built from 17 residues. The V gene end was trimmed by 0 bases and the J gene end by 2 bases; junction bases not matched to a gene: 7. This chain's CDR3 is CASSQEMGRGGNQPQHF. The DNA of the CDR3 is TGCGCCAGCAGCCAAGAAATGGGCAGGGGGGGCAATCAGCCCCAGCATTTT.

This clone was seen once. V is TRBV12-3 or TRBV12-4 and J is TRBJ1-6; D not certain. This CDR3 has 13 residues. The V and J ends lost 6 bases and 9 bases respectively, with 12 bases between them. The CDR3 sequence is CASSQTERSPLHF. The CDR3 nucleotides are TGTGCCAGCAGCCAAACCGAGCGTTCACCCCTCCACTTT.

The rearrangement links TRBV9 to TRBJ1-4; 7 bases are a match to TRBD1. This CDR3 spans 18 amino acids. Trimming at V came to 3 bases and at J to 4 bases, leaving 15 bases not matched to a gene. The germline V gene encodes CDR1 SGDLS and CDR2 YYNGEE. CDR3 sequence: CASSATPDRVYGNEKLFF. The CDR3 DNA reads TGTGCCAGCAGCGCAACCCCAGACAGGGTGTATGGTAATGAAAAACTGTTTTTT. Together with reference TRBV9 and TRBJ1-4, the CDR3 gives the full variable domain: DSGVTQTPKHLITATGQRVTLRCSPRSGDLSVYWYQQSLDQGLQFLIQYYNGEERAKGNILERFSAQQFPDLHSELNLSSLELGDSALYFCASSATPDRVYGNEKLFFGSGTQLSVL.

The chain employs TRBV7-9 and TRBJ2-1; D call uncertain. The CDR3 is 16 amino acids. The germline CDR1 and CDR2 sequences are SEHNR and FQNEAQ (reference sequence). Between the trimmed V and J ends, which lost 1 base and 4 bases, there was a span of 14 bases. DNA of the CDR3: TGTGCCAGCAGCTTAGGGGTGTATATCGGGTACAATGAGCAGTTCTTC. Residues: CASSLGVYIGYNEQFF.